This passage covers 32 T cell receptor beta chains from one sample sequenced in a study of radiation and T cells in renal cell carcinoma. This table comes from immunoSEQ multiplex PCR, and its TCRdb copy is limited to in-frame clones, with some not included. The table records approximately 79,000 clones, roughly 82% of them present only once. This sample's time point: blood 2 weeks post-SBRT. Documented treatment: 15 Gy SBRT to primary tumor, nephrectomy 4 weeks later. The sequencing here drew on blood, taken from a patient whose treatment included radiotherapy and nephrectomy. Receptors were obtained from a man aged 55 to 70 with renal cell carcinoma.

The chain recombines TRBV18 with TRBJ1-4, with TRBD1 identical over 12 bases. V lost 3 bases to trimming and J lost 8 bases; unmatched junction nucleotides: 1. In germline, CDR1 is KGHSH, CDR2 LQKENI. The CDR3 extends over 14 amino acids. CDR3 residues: CASSPGTGGEKLFF. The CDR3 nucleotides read TGTGCCAGCTCACCGGGGACAGGGGGCGAAAAACTGTTTTTT.

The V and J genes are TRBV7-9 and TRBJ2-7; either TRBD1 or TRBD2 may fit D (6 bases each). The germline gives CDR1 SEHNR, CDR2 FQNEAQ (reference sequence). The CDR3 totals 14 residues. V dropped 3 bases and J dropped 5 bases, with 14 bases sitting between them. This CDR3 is CASSFPRGGNEQYF. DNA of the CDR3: TGTGCCAGCAGCTTCCCAAGAGGGGGGAACGAGCAGTACTTC.

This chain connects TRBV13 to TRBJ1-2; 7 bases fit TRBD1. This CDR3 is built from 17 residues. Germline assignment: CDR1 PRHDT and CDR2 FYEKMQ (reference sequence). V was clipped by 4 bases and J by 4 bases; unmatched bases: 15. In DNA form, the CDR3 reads TGTGCCAGCAGCTCTACCTTAGAAAAAAGGGGGCTCTATGGCTACACCTTC. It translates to CASSSTLEKRGLYGYTF.

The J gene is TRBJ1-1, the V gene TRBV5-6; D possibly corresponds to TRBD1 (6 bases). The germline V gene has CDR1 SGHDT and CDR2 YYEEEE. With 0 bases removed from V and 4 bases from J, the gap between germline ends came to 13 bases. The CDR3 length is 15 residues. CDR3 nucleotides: TGTGCCAGCAGCTTGGCCGGACGGGGGCCCACTGAAGCTTTCTTT. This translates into CASSLAGRGPTEAFF.

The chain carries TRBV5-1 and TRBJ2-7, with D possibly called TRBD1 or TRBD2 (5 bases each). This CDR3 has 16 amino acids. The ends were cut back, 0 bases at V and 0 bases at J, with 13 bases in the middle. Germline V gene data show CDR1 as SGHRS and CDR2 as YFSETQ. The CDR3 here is CASSLAPAGASYEQYF. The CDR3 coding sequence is TGCGCCAGCAGCTTGGCCCCCGCCGGGGCCTCCTACGAGCAGTACTTC.

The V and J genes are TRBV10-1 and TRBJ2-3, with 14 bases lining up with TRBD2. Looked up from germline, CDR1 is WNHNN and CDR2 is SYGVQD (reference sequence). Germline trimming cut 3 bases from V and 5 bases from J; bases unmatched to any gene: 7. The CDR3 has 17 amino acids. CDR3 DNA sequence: TGCGCCAGCAGTGATTCGGGACTAGCGGGAGACGGAGATACGCAGTATTTT. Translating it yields CASSDSGLAGDGDTQYF.

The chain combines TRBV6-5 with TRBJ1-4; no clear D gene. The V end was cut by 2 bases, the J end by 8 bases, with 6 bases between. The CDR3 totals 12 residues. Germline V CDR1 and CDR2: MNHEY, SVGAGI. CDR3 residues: CASSYGVEKLFF. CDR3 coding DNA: TGTGCCAGCAGTTACGGGGTGGAAAAACTGTTTTTT.

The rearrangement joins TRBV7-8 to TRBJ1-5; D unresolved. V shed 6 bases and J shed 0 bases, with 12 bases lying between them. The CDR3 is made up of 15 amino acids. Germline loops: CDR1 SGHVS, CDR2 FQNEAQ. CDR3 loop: CASSSGRYSNQPQHF. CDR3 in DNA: TGTGCCAGCAGTTCCGGACGGTATAGCAATCAGCCCCAGCATTTT.

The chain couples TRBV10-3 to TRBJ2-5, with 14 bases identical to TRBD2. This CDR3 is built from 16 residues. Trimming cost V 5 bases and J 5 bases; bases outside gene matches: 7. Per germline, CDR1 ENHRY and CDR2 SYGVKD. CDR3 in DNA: TGTGCCATCAGTATAGGGACTAGCGGGAGTGGGGAGACCCAGTACTTC. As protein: CAISIGTSGSGETQYF.

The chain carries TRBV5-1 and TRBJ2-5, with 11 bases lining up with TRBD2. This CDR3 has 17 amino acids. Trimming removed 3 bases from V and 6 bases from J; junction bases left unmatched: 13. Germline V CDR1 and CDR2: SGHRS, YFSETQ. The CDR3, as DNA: TGCGCCAGCAGCTCCGGGACTAGCGGTCCAGGTTCGAAGACCCAGTACTTC. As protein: CASSSGTSGPGSKTQYF.

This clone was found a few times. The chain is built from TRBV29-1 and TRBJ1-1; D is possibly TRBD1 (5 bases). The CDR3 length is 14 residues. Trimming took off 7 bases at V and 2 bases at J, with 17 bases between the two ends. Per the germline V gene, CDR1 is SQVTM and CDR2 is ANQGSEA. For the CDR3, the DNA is TGCAGCGGGACCCCGGGGGGAAGTAACACTGAAGCTTTCTTT. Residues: CSGTPGGSNTEAFF.

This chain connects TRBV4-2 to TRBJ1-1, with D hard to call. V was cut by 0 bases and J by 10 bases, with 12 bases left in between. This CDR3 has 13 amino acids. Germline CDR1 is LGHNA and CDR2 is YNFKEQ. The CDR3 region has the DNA TGTGCCAGCAGCCAAGATCAAGGGCGCGGAGCTTTCTTT. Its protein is CASSQDQGRGAFF.

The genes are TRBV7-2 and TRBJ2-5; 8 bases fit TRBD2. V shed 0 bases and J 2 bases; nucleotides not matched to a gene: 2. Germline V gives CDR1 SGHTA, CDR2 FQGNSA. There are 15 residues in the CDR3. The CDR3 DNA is TGTGCCAGCAGCTTAGCCGGGACTAGTCAAGAGACCCAGTACTTC. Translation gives CASSLAGTSQETQYF.

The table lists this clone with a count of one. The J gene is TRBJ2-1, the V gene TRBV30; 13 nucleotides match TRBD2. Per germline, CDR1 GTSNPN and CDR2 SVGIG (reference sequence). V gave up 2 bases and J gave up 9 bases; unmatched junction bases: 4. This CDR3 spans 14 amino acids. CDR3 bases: TGTGCCTGGAGTCGACTAGCGGGAGGTAGTGAGCAGTTCTTC. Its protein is CAWSRLAGGSEQFF.

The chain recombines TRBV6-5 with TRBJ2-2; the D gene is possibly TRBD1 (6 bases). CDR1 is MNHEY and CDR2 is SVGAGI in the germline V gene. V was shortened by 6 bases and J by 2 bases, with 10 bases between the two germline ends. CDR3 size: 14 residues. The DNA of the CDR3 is TGTGCCAGCAGCCGGACAGCAAACACCGGGGAGCTGTTTTTT. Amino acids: CASSRTANTGELFF.

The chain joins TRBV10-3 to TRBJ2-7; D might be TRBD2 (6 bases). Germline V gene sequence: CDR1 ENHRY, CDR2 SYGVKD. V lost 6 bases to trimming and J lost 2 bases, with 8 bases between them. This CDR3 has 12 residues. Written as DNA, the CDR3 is TGTGCCATCAGGGACTATCCCTACGAGCAGTACTTC. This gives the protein CAIRDYPYEQYF.

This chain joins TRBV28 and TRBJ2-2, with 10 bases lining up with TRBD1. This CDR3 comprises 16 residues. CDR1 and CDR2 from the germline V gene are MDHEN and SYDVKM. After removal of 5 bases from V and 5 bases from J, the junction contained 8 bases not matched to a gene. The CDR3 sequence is CASSPWTGGGTGELFF. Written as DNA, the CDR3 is TGTGCCAGCAGTCCGTGGACAGGGGGTGGGACCGGGGAGCTGTTTTTT.

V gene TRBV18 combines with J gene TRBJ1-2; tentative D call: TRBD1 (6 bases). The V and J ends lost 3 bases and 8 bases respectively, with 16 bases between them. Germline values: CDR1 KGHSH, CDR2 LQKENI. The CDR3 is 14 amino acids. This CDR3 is CASSPRDTRKGYTF. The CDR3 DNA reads TGTGCCAGCTCACCGCGGGACACCCGGAAGGGCTACACCTTC.

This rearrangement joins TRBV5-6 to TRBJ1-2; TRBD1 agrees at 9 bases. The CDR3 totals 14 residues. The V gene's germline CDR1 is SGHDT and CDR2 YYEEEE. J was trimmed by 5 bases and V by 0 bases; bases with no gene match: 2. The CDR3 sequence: CASSLVGQGYGYTF. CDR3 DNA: TGTGCCAGCAGCTTGGTGGGACAGGGATATGGCTACACCTTC.

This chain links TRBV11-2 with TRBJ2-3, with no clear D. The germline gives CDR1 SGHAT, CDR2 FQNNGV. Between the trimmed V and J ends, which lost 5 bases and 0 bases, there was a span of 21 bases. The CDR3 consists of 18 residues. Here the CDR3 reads CASSLPTGPVPSTDTQYF. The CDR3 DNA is TGTGCCAGCAGCCTTCCCACGGGCCCAGTCCCTAGCACAGATACGCAGTATTTT.

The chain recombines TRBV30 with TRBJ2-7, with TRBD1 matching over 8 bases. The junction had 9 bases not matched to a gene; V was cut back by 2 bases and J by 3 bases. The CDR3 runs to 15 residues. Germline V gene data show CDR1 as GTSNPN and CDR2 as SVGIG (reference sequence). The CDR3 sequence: CAWSSPGQGYYEQYF. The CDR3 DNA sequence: TGTGCCTGGAGTTCCCCAGGACAGGGCTACTACGAGCAGTACTTC.

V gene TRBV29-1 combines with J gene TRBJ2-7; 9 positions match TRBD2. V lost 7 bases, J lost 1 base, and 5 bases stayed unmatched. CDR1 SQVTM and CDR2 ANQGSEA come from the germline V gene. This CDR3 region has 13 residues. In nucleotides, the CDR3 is TGCAGCGGGCAGACTAGCGGTTCCTACGAGCAGTACTTC. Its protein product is CSGQTSGSYEQYF.

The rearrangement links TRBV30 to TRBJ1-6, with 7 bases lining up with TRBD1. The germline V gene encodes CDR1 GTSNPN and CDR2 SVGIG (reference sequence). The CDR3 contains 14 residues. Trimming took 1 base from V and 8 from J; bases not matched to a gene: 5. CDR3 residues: CAWSARGMYSPLHF. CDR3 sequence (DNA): TGTGCCTGGAGTGCCAGGGGGATGTATTCACCCCTCCACTTT.

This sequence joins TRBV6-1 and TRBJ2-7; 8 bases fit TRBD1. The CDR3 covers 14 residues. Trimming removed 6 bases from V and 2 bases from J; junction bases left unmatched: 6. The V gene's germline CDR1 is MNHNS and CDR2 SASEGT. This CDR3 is CASRSGTGPYEQYF. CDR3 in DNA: TGTGCCAGCAGGTCCGGGACAGGCCCCTACGAGCAGTACTTC.

The chain's CDR3 is CASSPLGPGTSGWETQYF. Here the CDR3 DNA reads TGTGCCAGCTCACCACTCGGGCCCGGGACTAGCGGCTGGGAGACCCAGTACTTC. The V gene is TRBV18, the J gene TRBJ2-5; 11 bases map to TRBD2. CDR1 and CDR2 from the germline V gene are KGHSH and LQKENI. The CDR3 has 18 residues. V trimming: 1 base; J trimming: 5 bases; junction bases outside the gene matches: 12.

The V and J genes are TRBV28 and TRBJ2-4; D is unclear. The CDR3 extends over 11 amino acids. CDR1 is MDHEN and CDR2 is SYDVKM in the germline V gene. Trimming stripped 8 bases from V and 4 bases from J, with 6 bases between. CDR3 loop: CASGLKNIQYF. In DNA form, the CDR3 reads TGTGCCAGCGGCCTGAAAAACATTCAGTACTTC.

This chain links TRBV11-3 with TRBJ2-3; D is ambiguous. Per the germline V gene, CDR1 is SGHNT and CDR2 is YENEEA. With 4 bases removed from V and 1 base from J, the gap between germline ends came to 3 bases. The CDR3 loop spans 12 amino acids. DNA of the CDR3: TGTGCCAGCAGCTCTGGCACAGATACGCAGTATTTT. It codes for CASSSGTDTQYF. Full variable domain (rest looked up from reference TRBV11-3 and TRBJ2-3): EAGVVQSPRYKIIEKKQPVAFWCNPISGHNTLYWYLQNLGQGPELLIRYENEEAVDDSQLPKDRFSAERLKGVDSTLKIQPAELGDSAVYLCASSSGTDTQYFGPGTRLTVL.

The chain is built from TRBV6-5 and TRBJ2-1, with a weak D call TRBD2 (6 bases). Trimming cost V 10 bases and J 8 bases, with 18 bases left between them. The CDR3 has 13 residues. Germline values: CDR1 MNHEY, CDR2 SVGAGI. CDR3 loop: CATHLAGRDEQFF. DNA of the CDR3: TGTGCCACCCACCTGGCGGGAAGAGATGAGCAGTTCTTC.

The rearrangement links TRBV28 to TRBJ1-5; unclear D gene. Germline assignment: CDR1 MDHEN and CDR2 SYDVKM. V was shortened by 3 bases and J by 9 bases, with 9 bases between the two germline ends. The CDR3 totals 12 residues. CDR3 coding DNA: TGTGCCAGCAGTTTCCCCATGGGGCCCCAGCATTTT. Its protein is CASSFPMGPQHF. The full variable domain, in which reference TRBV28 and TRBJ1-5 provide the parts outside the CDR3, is DVKVTQSSRYLVKRTGEKVFLECVQDMDHENMFWYRQDPGLGLRLIYFSYDVKMKEKGDIPEGYSVSREKKERFSLILESASTNQTSMYLCASSFPMGPQHFGDGTRLSIL.

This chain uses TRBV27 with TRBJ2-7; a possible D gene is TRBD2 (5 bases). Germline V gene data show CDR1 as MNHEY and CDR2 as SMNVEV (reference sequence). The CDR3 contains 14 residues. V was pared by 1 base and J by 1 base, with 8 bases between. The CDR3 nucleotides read TGTGCCAGCAGTTTATTTGGCGGGTCCTACGAGCAGTACTTC. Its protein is CASSLFGGSYEQYF.

DNA for the CDR3: TGTGCCAGCAGCATCGGACTAGCGAACTCCTACGAGCAGTACTTC. Protein: CASSIGLANSYEQYF. The rearrangement joins TRBV5-4 to TRBJ2-7, with 9 bases identical to TRBD2. Germline V gene lookup returns CDR1 SGHNT and CDR2 YYREEE (reference sequence). The CDR3 totals 15 residues. The V segment lost 4 bases and the J segment 0 bases; nucleotides outside the gene matches: 5. Complete variable domain (other parts from reference TRBV5-4 and TRBJ2-7): ETGVTQSPTHLIKTRGQQVTLRCSSQSGHNTVSWYQQALGQGPQFIFQYYREEENGRGNFPPRFSGLQFPNYSSELNVNALELDDSALYLCASSIGLANSYEQYFGPGTRLTVT.

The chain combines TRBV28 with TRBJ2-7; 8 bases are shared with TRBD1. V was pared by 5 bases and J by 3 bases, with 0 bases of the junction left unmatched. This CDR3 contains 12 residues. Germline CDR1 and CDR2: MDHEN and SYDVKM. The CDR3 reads CASSDRGYEQYF. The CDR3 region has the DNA TGTGCCAGCAGTGACAGGGGCTACGAGCAGTACTTC.